The clone carrying this T cell receptor (beta chain) was detected once. The sample belongs to a study of OX40 agonist ivuxolimab in advanced cancers. Sequenced by immunoSEQ multiplex PCR; TCRdb stores in-frame clones only, minus some. Altogether roughly 40,000 clones are present, about nine tenths being singletons, with the ten largest covering over 5.5%. Germline V gene sequence: CDR1 WNHNN, CDR2 SYGVQD (reference sequence). This CDR3 comprises 14 residues. Trimming cost V 1 base and J 4 bases, with 10 bases left between them. V and J are TRBV10-1 and TRBJ1-1, with D perhaps matching TRBD1 (6 bases). The receptor was isolated from an adult with an advanced solid tumor such as melanoma, head and neck, liver or kidney cancer. Sequenced material: CD4+ or CD8+ T cells sorted from blood, taken in a trial of the OX40 agonist ivuxolimab. CDR3 bases: TGCGCCAGCAGTGAGTTCGGGGGCGGCACTGAAGCTTTCTTT. It encodes CASSEFGGGTEAFF.